This T cell receptor (beta chain) was found in a study of OX40 agonist ivuxolimab in advanced cancers. Study details: Patients received the agonistic anti-OX40 (CD134) antibody ivuxolimab.

Germline CDR1 reads MDHEN; CDR2 reads SYDVKM. V lost 5 bases and J lost 1; bases outside the gene matches: 4. This CDR3 has 14 residues. The table came from immunoSEQ multiplex PCR; TCRdb's copy has only in-frame clones and leaves some out. The table shows about 48,000 clones, with roughly 90% occurring only once. V usage is TRBV28 and J usage is TRBJ1-1; 7 bases agree with TRBD1. Sequenced here: CD4+ or CD8+ T cells sorted from blood, sampled in a trial of the OX40 agonist ivuxolimab. The sequence came from an adult with an advanced solid tumor such as melanoma, head and neck, liver or kidney cancer. This CDR3 is CASSPDRPNTEAFF. CDR3 coding DNA: TGTGCCAGCAGTCCGGACAGGCCGAACACTGAAGCTTTCTTT.